Listed below are T cell receptor beta chains from one sample, sequenced in a study of T-cell memory formation after mild COVID-19. MiXCR, applied by TCRdb to the 5' RACE reads, yields one record per CDR3 protein. The sample holds about 180,000 distinct CDR3 sequences, about 18% seen once. Sequences were obtained from PBMCs or a T cell subset sorted from them (not recorded which). These receptors were obtained from a man aged 18 to 30 who had mild COVID-19 (a few samples of this study predate the infection). Cell type and time point are not known. The CDR3 runs from the conserved cysteine through the conserved F or W.

TRBV28,TRBJ2-1,CASSTSAYEQFF
TRBV20-1,TRBJ2-3,CSALRGPTDTQYF
TRBV24-1,TRBJ2-3,CATSGDFRDTQYF
TRBV5-1,TRBJ2-3,CASSLGPTGGTTDTQYF
TRBV24-1,TRBJ2-5,CATSDSGTSRETQYF
TRBV20-1,TRBJ2-3,CSARGPASAGTDTQYF
TRBV7-2,TRBJ1-2,CASSLRGGTNYGYTF
TRBV4-3,TRBJ1-5,CASSQDRTREPQHF
TRBV10-3,TRBJ1-2,CAISQTGDYGYTF
TRBV5-1,TRBJ2-5,CASSLVLGIGETQYF
TRBV27,TRBJ2-2,CASTPGGTTGELFF
TRBV28,TRBJ1-6,CASSFTDSYNSPLHF
TRBV12-3/TRBV12-4,TRBJ2-1,CASRPGSLNEQFF
TRBV18,TRBJ2-3,CASSPPSGGPPDTQYF
TRBV7-9,TRBJ1-1,CASILHGQKVNTEAFF
TRBV5-1,TRBJ2-1,CASSLGLAGGEQFF
TRBV7-2,TRBJ2-3,CASSSNSGGRTDTQYF
TRBV15,TRBJ1-4,CATSSGTGDEKLFF
TRBV6-5,TRBJ1-1,CASSRQGTEAFF
TRBV6-5,TRBJ1-4,CASSYERSPPKLFF
TRBV10-1,TRBJ2-2,CASTSGNTGELFF
TRBV29-1,TRBJ1-2,CSVATGTEGYGYTF
TRBV27,TRBJ1-5,CASSRGQSNQPQHF
TRBV29-1,TRBJ1-5,CSVGDGINQPQHF
TRBV6-4,TRBJ1-1,CASSDWDVRSFRNTEAFF
TRBV12-3/TRBV12-4,TRBJ1-5,CASSLGSGGNQPQHF
TRBV2,TRBJ2-1,CASSEARVAGGKNEQFF
TRBV11-2,TRBJ2-5,CASSLRGLETQYF
TRBV3-1,TRBJ1-4,CASSLSISDEKLFF
TRBV5-1,TRBJ2-5,CASSLTASGGAGQETQYF
TRBV25-1,TRBJ2-7,CASSDYRGYEQYF
TRBV20-1,TRBJ1-2,CSARWEGYGYTF
TRBV12-3/TRBV12-4,TRBJ2-3,CASSLDRTGVDTQYF
TRBV29-1,TRBJ2-2,CSASLPANTGELFF
TRBV20-1,TRBJ2-1,CSATGMGGHEQFF